The present entry profiles one TCR beta chain with its context. Each CDR3 protein is one row after TCRdb ran MiXCR on the PCR reads. The table records over 100,000 distinct CDR3 sequences, roughly half of them present only once. The data originate from a study of CDR3 diversity in severe acne. V gave up 5 bases and J gave up 8 bases; unmatched junction bases: 5. The CDR3 is made up of 13 amino acids. The germline CDR1 and CDR2 sequences are MNHNS and SASEGT. This sequence joins TRBV6-1 and TRBJ1-2; TRBD1 matches at 10 bases. This clonotype was sampled from a male donor with acne. What was sequenced was blood. The CDR3 loop is CASSFDRGRGYTF. CDR3 DNA: TGTGCCAGCAGTTTCGACAGGGGGCGAGGCTACACCTTC.